These T cell receptor beta chains were read from a single sample in a study of identical twins. TCRdb recomputed calls from the 5' RACE reads with MiXCR, one row per CDR3 protein. Of hundreds of thousands of distinct CDR3 sequences listed, roughly 18% are singletons. The same sample was also studied in work on T cells expressing NK-cell markers.

Sequencing was done on a sample of PBMCs. The receptors were gathered from a woman between 18 and 29 years old in good health. Each CDR3 is given with its conserved first and last residue. The D gene is left open where the match is weak. Part of the rows lack a size; the others show once, few, many or a class for expanded clones.

V gene	J gene	clone size	D gene	CDR3 protein	CDR3 DNA
TRBV30	TRBJ2-7	NA	NA	CACLRTRGGMGQYF	TGTGCCTGCCTCAGGACGCGAGGGGGGATGGGGCAGTACTTC
TRBV11-2	TRBJ2-5	NA	NA	CASSRSPGSQETQYF	TGTGCCAGCAGCAGATCGCCGGGATCCCAAGAGACCCAGTACTTC
TRBV7-2	TRBJ2-1	NA	TRBD1	CASSTRTGGSYNEQFF	TGTGCCAGCAGCACCCGGACAGGGGGCTCCTACAATGAGCAGTTCTTC
TRBV5-1	TRBJ2-5	few	TRBD2	CASSFRPSGSGETQYF	TGCGCCAGCAGCTTTCGCCCTAGCGGGAGCGGGGAGACCCAGTACTTC
TRBV20-1	TRBJ2-7	NA	NA	CSARDHREQYF	TGCAGTGCTAGAGACCACAGGGAGCAGTACTTC
TRBV6-1	TRBJ2-2	NA	NA	CASSIRENTGELFF	TGTGCCAGCAGTATTAGGGAAAACACCGGGGAGCTGTTTTTT
TRBV7-9	TRBJ2-7	few	NA	CASAGDHSYEQYF	TGTGCCAGCGCCGGGGACCATTCCTACGAGCAGTACTTC
TRBV27	TRBJ2-7	few	TRBD2	CASSNGAGAYEQYF	TGTGCCAGCAGTAACGGAGCGGGAGCCTACGAGCAGTACTTC
TRBV7-9	TRBJ2-5	NA	NA	CASSLGPLAVQETQYF	TGTGCCAGCAGCTTAGGTCCTTTGGCGGTTCAAGAGACCCAGTACTTC
TRBV7-6	TRBJ2-5	NA	NA	CASSLALTGTQYF	TGTGCCAGCAGCTTAGCGCTAACGGGGACCCAGTACTTC
TRBV27	TRBJ1-6	many	NA	CASSIPGLDNSPLHF	TGTGCCAGCAGTATTCCGGGACTGGATAATTCACCCCTCCACTTT
TRBV4-3	TRBJ2-7	NA	NA	CASSREAGVSYEQYF	TGCGCCAGCAGCCGAGAGGCAGGGGTCTCCTACGAGCAGTACTTC
TRBV3-1	TRBJ2-1	few	NA	CASSQVRANEQFF	TGTGCCAGCAGCCAAGTTCGGGCCAATGAGCAGTTCTTC
TRBV25-1	TRBJ2-7	NA	TRBD2	CASSWTSGISYKQYF	TGTGCCAGCAGTTGGACTAGCGGGATCTCCTACAAGCAGTACTTC
TRBV6-5	TRBJ2-7	NA	NA	CASSYGYGSRPSYEQYF	TGTGCCAGCAGTTACGGGTACGGGAGCCGTCCTTCCTACGAGCAGTACTTC
TRBV28	TRBJ2-1	few	NA	CASSFLANEQFF	TGTGCCAGCAGTTTCTTGGCCAATGAGCAGTTCTTC
TRBV4-2	TRBJ2-7	few	NA	CASSQERYYEQYF	TGTGCCAGCAGCCAAGAACGGTACTACGAGCAGTACTTC
TRBV20-1	TRBJ2-1	few	NA	CSAREDFLADEQFF	TGCAGTGCTAGAGAGGATTTTTTAGCCGATGAGCAGTTCTTC
TRBV12-3/TRBV12-4	TRBJ2-5	few	NA	CASSLAVSGTQYF	TGTGCCAGCAGTTTGGCGGTTAGCGGGACCCAGTACTTC
TRBV20-1	TRBJ1-1	NA	NA	CSANRGQGSEAFF	TGCAGTGCTAACCGGGGGCAAGGAAGTGAAGCTTTCTTT
TRBV12-3/TRBV12-4	TRBJ2-1	few	TRBD2	CASRGLAGFIHEQFF	TGTGCCAGCAGGGGACTAGCGGGTTTCATCCATGAGCAGTTCTTC
TRBV12-3/TRBV12-4	TRBJ1-1	few	NA	CASSLDGGGFTEAFF	TGTGCCAGCAGTTTAGATGGGGGAGGGTTCACTGAAGCTTTCTTT
TRBV7-2	TRBJ1-1	few	NA	CASSSRPGGGTEAFF	TGTGCCAGCAGCTCCCGCCCAGGAGGGGGAACTGAAGCTTTCTTT
TRBV19	TRBJ1-2	NA	NA	CASSPTGGGGYTF	TGTGCCAGTAGTCCCACGGGGGGCGGAGGCTACACCTTC
TRBV5-1	TRBJ2-7	NA	TRBD1	CASSGQVWHEQYF	TGCGCCAGCTCTGGACAGGTATGGCACGAGCAGTACTTC
TRBV20-1	TRBJ2-5	NA	TRBD2	CSARGPELAGGVQETQYF	TGCAGTGCTAGAGGCCCCGAACTAGCGGGGGGAGTACAAGAGACCCAGTACTTC
TRBV20-1	TRBJ1-1	few	TRBD1	CSASHRGPLAFF	TGCAGTGCTAGCCACAGGGGTCCGTTGGCTTTCTTT
TRBV7-9	TRBJ2-7	NA	TRBD1	CASSILSDRDRAHEQYF	TGTGCCAGCAGCATCCTATCCGACCGGGACAGGGCCCACGAGCAGTACTTC
TRBV2	TRBJ1-1	NA	NA	CASIWNTEAFF	TGTGCCAGCATCTGGAACACTGAAGCTTTCTTT
TRBV6-6	TRBJ1-1	few	NA	CASSYSEGSAFF	TGTGCCAGCAGTTACTCGGAGGGTTCAGCTTTCTTT
TRBV11-2	TRBJ1-4	NA	NA	CASSTGPIGGATNEKLFF	TGTGCCAGCAGCACCGGACCAATAGGAGGTGCAACTAATGAAAAACTGTTTTTT
TRBV24-1	TRBJ2-3	few	TRBD2	CATSESSGASTDTQYF	TGTGCCACCAGTGAATCTAGCGGCGCTAGCACAGATACGCAGTATTTT
TRBV23-1	TRBJ2-7	few	NA	CASSQWLTHDPSYEQYF	TGCGCCAGCAGTCAATGGTTGACTCATGACCCGTCCTACGAGCAGTACTTC
TRBV6-2/TRBV6-3	TRBJ2-3	NA	NA	CASSQGWFSTDTQYF	TGTGCCAGCAGCCAGGGCTGGTTTAGCACAGATACGCAGTATTTT
TRBV12-3/TRBV12-4	TRBJ1-5	NA	NA	CASSFRPGREQPQHF	TGTGCCAGCAGTTTCCGACCAGGGAGGGAGCAGCCCCAGCATTTT
TRBV7-2	TRBJ1-1	few	NA	CASSRRGTGFAGTEAFF	TGTGCCAGCAGCCGCCGAGGAACAGGGTTTGCGGGCACTGAAGCTTTCTTT
TRBV5-1	TRBJ2-1	many	NA	CASSSEGAYNEQFF	TGCGCCAGCAGCTCAGAAGGGGCCTACAATGAGCAGTTCTTC
TRBV5-1	TRBJ2-1	NA	NA	CASSFQAAPLYNEQFF	TGCGCCAGCAGCTTCCAAGCGGCCCCCCTTTACAATGAGCAGTTCTTC
TRBV12-3/TRBV12-4	TRBJ2-5	many	NA	CASSFLSRPETQYF	TGTGCCAGCAGTTTCCTATCTAGACCAGAGACCCAGTACTTC
TRBV5-1	TRBJ1-5	many	NA	CASSLDWGSNQPQHF	TGCGCCAGCAGCTTGGACTGGGGTAGCAATCAGCCCCAGCATTTT
TRBV20-1	TRBJ2-5	few	TRBD2	CSARDWGSGAETQYF	TGCAGTGCTAGAGATTGGGGTAGCGGGGCGGAGACCCAGTACTTC
TRBV12-3/TRBV12-4	TRBJ1-6	few	NA	CASSPSGRPNSPLHF	TGTGCCAGCAGTCCCTCGGGGCGTCCGAATTCACCCCTCCACTTT
TRBV7-2	TRBJ2-7	few	NA	CASSLSTRGRGYEQYF	TGTGCCAGCAGCTTAAGTACGCGGGGTCGAGGCTACGAGCAGTACTTC
TRBV5-1	TRBJ1-1	NA	NA	CASSLAARLNTEAFF	TGCGCCAGCAGCTTGGCCGCCAGGTTGAACACTGAAGCTTTCTTT
TRBV20-1	TRBJ1-1	NA	NA	CSASPLGQGNTEAFF	TGCAGTGCTAGCCCCTTGGGGCAGGGGAACACTGAAGCTTTCTTT
TRBV4-3	TRBJ1-2	few	NA	CASSQTGMGSYGYTF	TGCGCCAGCAGCCAAACAGGGATGGGGTCCTATGGCTACACCTTC
TRBV6-2/TRBV6-3	TRBJ2-2	NA	NA	CASSYSRQQLTGELFF	TGTGCCAGCAGTTACTCCAGACAGCAACTAACCGGGGAGCTGTTTTTT
TRBV18	TRBJ2-1	NA	TRBD2	CASSPSLSGRPYNEQFF	TGTGCCAGCTCACCGTCCCTTAGCGGGAGGCCATACAATGAGCAGTTCTTC
TRBV12-3/TRBV12-4	TRBJ2-1	few	NA	CASSLVAIYNEQFF	TGTGCCAGCAGTTTAGTGGCGATCTACAATGAGCAGTTCTTC
TRBV18	TRBJ1-2	few	TRBD1	CASSPGTGSSYGYTF	TGTGCCAGCTCACCAGGGACAGGGTCCTCCTATGGCTACACCTTC